This TCR beta chain derives from a study of blood T cell repertoires in COVID-19. Study overall: Samples came from the United States, Italy and Spain, spanning acute and convalescent COVID-19. T cells, B-cell-depleted T cells, or PBMCs supplied cDNA or gDNA.

V dropped 4 bases and J dropped 2 bases, with 13 bases sitting between them. The CDR3 has 15 amino acids. CDR1 and CDR2 from the germline V gene are SGHDT and YYEEEE. Per the original methods: The authors estimated nucleated cell counts from reference gene primer amplification. Here immunoSEQ multiplex PCR was the method, and the copy in TCRdb shows in-frame clones only, minus some. V and J calls and clone size are those listed in that table; D and trimming were worked out from the DNA. The table includes about 170,000 clones, about 80% detected once. Cohort allocation depended upon clinical history that participants reported.

Sample: PBMCs or T cells enriched from blood (not recorded which). The TCR originated in a woman in her seventies in a cohort exposed to, infected with or recovered from COVID-19 (not recorded which). V is TRBV5-6 and J is TRBJ1-3, with D hard to call. The DNA of the CDR3 is TGTGCCAGCAGCACCTCGGGGAGTGCTGGAAACACCATATATTTT. Translating it yields CASSTSGSAGNTIYF. Looking up the rest from reference TRBV5-6 and TRBJ1-3 gives the full variable domain: DAGVTQSPTHLIKTRGQQVTLRCSPKSGHDTVSWYQQALGQGPQFIFQYYEEEERQRGNFPDRFSGHQFPNYSSELNVNALLLGDSALYLCASSTSGSAGNTIYFGEGSWLTVV.